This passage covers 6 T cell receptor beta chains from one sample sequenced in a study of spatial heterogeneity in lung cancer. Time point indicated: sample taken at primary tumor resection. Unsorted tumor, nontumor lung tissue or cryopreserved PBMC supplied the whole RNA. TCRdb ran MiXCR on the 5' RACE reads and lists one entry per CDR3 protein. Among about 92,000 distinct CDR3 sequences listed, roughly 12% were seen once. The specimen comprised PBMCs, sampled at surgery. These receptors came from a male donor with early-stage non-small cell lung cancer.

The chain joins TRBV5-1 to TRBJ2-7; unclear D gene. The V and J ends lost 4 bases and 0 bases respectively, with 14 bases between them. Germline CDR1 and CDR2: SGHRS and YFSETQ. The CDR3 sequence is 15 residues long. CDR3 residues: CASSILAGDSYEQYF. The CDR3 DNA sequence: TGCGCCAGCAGCATCCTCGCCGGTGACTCCTACGAGCAGTACTTC. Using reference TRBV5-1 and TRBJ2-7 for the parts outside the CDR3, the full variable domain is KAGVTQTPRYLIKTRGQQVTLSCSPISGHRSVSWYQQTPGQGLQFLFEYFSETQRNKGNFPGRFSGRQFSNSRSEMNVSTLELGDSALYLCASSILAGDSYEQYFGPGTRLTVT.

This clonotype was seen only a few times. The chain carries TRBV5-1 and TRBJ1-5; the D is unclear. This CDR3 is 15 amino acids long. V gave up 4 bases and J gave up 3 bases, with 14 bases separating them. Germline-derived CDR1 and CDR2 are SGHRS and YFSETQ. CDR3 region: CASSAGGLDNQPQHF. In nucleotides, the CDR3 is TGCGCCAGCAGCGCTGGAGGTCTAGACAATCAGCCCCAGCATTTT.

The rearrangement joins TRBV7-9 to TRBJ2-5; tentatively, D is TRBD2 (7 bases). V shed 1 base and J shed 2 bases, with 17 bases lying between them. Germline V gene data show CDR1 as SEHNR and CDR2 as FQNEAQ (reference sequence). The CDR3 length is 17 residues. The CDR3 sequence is CASSLGHRRGQQETQYF. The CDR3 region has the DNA TGTGCCAGCAGCTTAGGCCATCGGCGGGGGCAACAAGAGACCCAGTACTTC.

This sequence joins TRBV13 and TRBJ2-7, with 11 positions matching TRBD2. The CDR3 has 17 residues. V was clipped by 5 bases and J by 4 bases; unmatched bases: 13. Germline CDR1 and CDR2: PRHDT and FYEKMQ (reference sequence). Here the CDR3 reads CASSQDPGLAEPYEQYF. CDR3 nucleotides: TGTGCCAGCAGCCAAGATCCGGGACTAGCGGAGCCTTACGAGCAGTACTTC.

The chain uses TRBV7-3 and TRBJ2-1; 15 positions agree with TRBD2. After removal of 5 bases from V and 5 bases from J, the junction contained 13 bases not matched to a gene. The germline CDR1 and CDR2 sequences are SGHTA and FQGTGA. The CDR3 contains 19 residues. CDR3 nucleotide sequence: TGTGCCAGCAGCCACCCAAGGACTAGCGGGGGGGCTTATAACAATGAGCAGTTCTTC. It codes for CASSHPRTSGGAYNNEQFF.

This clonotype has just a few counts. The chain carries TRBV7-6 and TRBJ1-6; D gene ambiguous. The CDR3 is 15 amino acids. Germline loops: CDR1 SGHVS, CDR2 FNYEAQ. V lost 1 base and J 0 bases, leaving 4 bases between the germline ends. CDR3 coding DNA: TGTGCCAGCAGCTTAGGGTCCTCCTATAATTCACCCCTCCACTTT. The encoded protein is CASSLGSSYNSPLHF.